Listed here are 11 T cell receptor beta chains from one sample, sequenced in a study of shared clonotypes between healthy human individuals. The protocol was immunoSEQ multiplex PCR, while the TCRdb copy is restricted to in-frame clones and leaves out a portion. The data hold approximately 1.1 million clones, with around 78% observed a single time. Sequences were obtained from memory CD4+ T cells from PBMCs. Subset defined: CD45RA-negative fraction. The receptors shown here come from a young man in good health. Some clones in this sample may be carry-over from other donors' samples.

The gene calls are TRBV5-1 and TRBJ2-3; D is possibly TRBD1 or TRBD2 (5 bases each). This CDR3 comprises 13 residues. The V end lost 6 bases, the J end lost 6 bases, and 14 bases lay between the germline ends. The germline V gene has CDR1 SGHRS and CDR2 YFSETQ. This chain's CDR3 is CASKLYEGDTQYF. CDR3 in DNA: TGCGCCAGCAAACTTTATGAGGGGGATACGCAGTATTTT.

The rearrangement joins TRBV30 to TRBJ1-1, with TRBD1 identical over 9 bases. The CDR3 runs 14 residues. V trimming: 3 bases; J trimming: 3 bases; junction bases outside the gene matches: 5. Germline CDR1 is GTSNPN and CDR2 is SVGIG (reference sequence). The CDR3 sequence is CAWSGTGLYTEAFF. The CDR3 DNA reads as TGTGCCTGGAGCGGGACAGGGCTTTACACTGAAGCTTTCTTT.

The genes are TRBV27 and TRBJ1-1; no clear D. V lost 3 bases to trimming and J lost 6 bases, with 17 bases between them. This CDR3 has 15 residues. Germline V gene lookup returns CDR1 MNHEY and CDR2 SMNVEV (reference sequence). CDR3: CASSFLRTRSAEAFF. The CDR3 bases are TGTGCCAGCAGTTTTCTACGAACCCGGAGCGCTGAAGCTTTCTTT.

The chain has TRBV7-9 and TRBJ2-1; D uncertain. In germline, CDR1 is SEHNR, CDR2 FQNEAQ (reference sequence). CDR3 length equals 14 residues. The germline V and J ends were trimmed by 8 bases and 7 bases, with 18 bases remaining between them. Here the CDR3 reads CASGLHGITNEQFF. The CDR3, as DNA: TGTGCCAGCGGTCTACACGGCATCACTAATGAGCAGTTCTTC. Complete variable domain (other parts from reference TRBV7-9 and TRBJ2-1): DTGVSQNPRHKITKRGQNVTFRCDPISEHNRLYWYRQTLGQGPEFLTYFQNEAQLEKSRLLSDRFSAERPKGSFSTLEIQRTEQGDSAMYLCASGLHGITNEQFFGPGTRLTVL.

The V and J genes are TRBV10-3 and TRBJ2-3, with D perhaps matching TRBD2 (5 bases). Germline V gives CDR1 ENHRY, CDR2 SYGVKD. Trimming took off 2 bases at V and 5 bases at J, with 11 bases between the two ends. The CDR3 loop spans 14 amino acids. The CDR3 nucleotides are TGTGCCATCAGTGAGCGAGGAGGAGGAGATACGCAGTATTTT. It encodes CAISERGGGDTQYF.

In nucleotides, the CDR3 is TGTGCCAGCAGTTTACTCCAGGGGGCGGGGGCCAAAAACATTCAGTACTTC. This translates into CASSLLQGAGAKNIQYF. The chain has TRBV27 and TRBJ2-4, with 8 bases lining up with TRBD1. The V gene's germline CDR1 is MNHEY and CDR2 SMNVEV (reference sequence). V dropped 2 bases and J dropped 1; count of bases not matched to a gene: 7. The CDR3 contains 17 residues.

The gene calls are TRBV28 and TRBJ2-6; 10 nucleotides match TRBD1. In germline, CDR1 is MDHEN, CDR2 SYDVKM. The CDR3 totals 18 residues. V shed 4 bases and J 1 base; nucleotides not matched to a gene: 7. The CDR3 nucleotides read TGTGCCAGCAGTTCTCCGGGACAGGGGTCTTCTGGGGCCAACGTCCTGACTTTC. It encodes CASSSPGQGSSGANVLTF.

The chain recombines TRBV5-4 with TRBJ2-5; D is perhaps TRBD1 or TRBD2 (6 bases each). The CDR3 runs to 16 residues. CDR1 is SGHNT and CDR2 is YYREEE in the germline V gene (reference sequence). V lost 4 bases to trimming and J lost 2 bases, with 18 bases between them. CDR3: CASSDRGGQTQETQYF. In DNA, the CDR3 is TGTGCCAGCAGCGACCGAGGGGGGCAGACACAAGAGACCCAGTACTTC.

This clone was counted once. The V call is TRBV7-9, the J call TRBJ1-2; TRBD1 aligns across 7 bases. The CDR3 sequence is 15 residues long. V lost 3 bases, J lost 0 bases, and 4 bases stayed unmatched. CDR1 SEHNR and CDR2 FQNEAQ come from the germline V gene (reference sequence). The CDR3 loop reads CASSFGQGANYGYTF. The CDR3 nucleotides are TGTGCCAGCAGCTTCGGGCAGGGGGCTAACTATGGCTACACCTTC.

A few counts support this clone. The CDR3 region is CASTRLAGKETQYF. The CDR3, as DNA: TGTGCCAGCACCCGACTAGCGGGAAAAGAGACCCAGTACTTC. The V gene is TRBV2, the J gene TRBJ2-5, with 11 positions matching TRBD2. This CDR3 region has 14 residues. The V and J ends lost 7 bases and 3 bases, in that order; junction bases with no gene match: 4. Germline values: CDR1 SNHLY, CDR2 FYNNEI.

This chain links TRBV7-2 with TRBJ1-3; D is unclear. V was pared by 5 bases and J by 0 bases, with 17 bases between. Germline V gene data show CDR1 as SGHTA and CDR2 as FQGNSA. The CDR3 spans 17 residues. This CDR3 reads CASSRVAGGGSGNTIYF. CDR3 nucleotides: TGTGCCAGCAGCCGGGTTGCGGGCGGAGGCTCTGGAAACACCATATATTTT.